This T cell receptor (beta chain) was profiled in a study of T cells in Graves' hyperthyroidism and ophthalmopathy (dated by TCRdb to between 2018 and 2021). The study in broad terms: Peripheral blood samples were taken at the time of initial diagnosis, prior to any treatment. To identify distinguishing TCR V-J signatures, a discovery cohort of 90 to 100 patients was used, comprising some 45 with Graves' ophthalmopathy and around 60 with stable Graves' hyperthyroidism. The study also compared thyroid tissue and blood T-cell repertoires from more than five Graves' hyperthyroidism patients. For training and testing, the 80 to 100 patients in the discovery cohort were randomly divided in a 7:3 ratio. The paper reports TCR Vbeta CDR3 sequencing of some 140 peripheral blood samples: over 40 ophthalmopathy, approximately 74 hyperthyroidism and approximately 17 progressor patients. Prospective prediction of ophthalmopathy was tested in an independent validation cohort consisting of fewer than 20 hyperthyroidism patients and 15 or so patients who later progressed to ophthalmopathy. Following sampling, methimazole starting at 30 mg daily was given to hyperthyroidism patients, and high-dose intravenous methylprednisolone was given to ophthalmopathy patients.

The TCR beta CDR3 regions were amplified from RNA transcripts. For the first round of RT-PCR on the TCR CDR3, the HTBI primer set was used together with the Qiagen OneStep RT-PCR kit. The libraries were constructed in a second round of multiplex PCR and then size-selected and purified. Sequencing of the libraries was done on an Illumina HiSeq2000 using paired-end 100 bp reads. The original pipeline was this. SOAPnuke was used to process the raw data, with reads discarded if the reads contained adapters or uncalled bases, had a mean Phred below 15, or lacked an exact constant-primer or identifier match. COPE v1.2.5 was used to merge high-quality paired reads, and clonotypes were defined as unique nucleotide sequences. MiTCR v1.1 was used to align the clonotypes against IMGT TRBV, TRBD and TRBJ reference segments. Only V-J combinations with frequency above 0.0001, covering approximately 99% of repertoires, were analysed. A TCS score was defined as the ratio of F50 (clonal expansion) to E x V (chaos), with BLOSUM62-based TCRdist applied between CDR3 peptides within each V-J. Welch's t-statistics and random forest reduced around 520 V-J features to 10 to 15, which were used in a naive Bayes classifier (R e1071). Starting from the raw public reads, TCRdb applied fastp trimming at Q25, assembled clones with MiXCR and retained in-frame beta chains. Rows matching on CDR3 protein sequence are summarized as one entry with the most common DNA and genes. It is TCRdb's table, rather than the study itself, that gives the V and J calls and clone size. The sample table records a few hundred thousand distinct CDR3 sequences; 12% to 15% of these occur just once. The ten largest clonotypes hold approximately 35% of the sample.

Moderately to severely active disease, a Clinical Activity Score of at least 3, a NOSPECS grade of at least 4, and a duration under 3 months were present in ophthalmopathy patients. Patients with uncontrolled infections, other autoimmune diseases, pregnancy or lactation were excluded. Diagnoses relied on clinical symptoms, serum thyroxine and TRAb, thyroid ultrasound and orbital computed tomography. Ficoll-Paque density gradient centrifugation was used to isolate PBMCs from about 10 ml of fresh peripheral blood. Trizol reagent was used to extract total RNA, and RNA quality was then checked on an Agilent 2100 Bioanalyzer. The research as a whole found: Most expanded thyroid clonotypes (frequency above 0.001) were also detected in blood, a finding suggesting that blood repertoires may reflect thyroid immune responses. In validation, progression to ophthalmopathy was predicted by the model with about 70% sensitivity and roughly 76% specificity, a median of roughly six months before onset. Ophthalmopathy was separated from stable hyperthyroidism by a 13 V-J signature model, with approximately 85% sensitivity and about 81% specificity obtained in cross-validation and 80%/75% obtained in testing. No statistical method was used to set the sample size in advance, and investigators knew the group allocation.

CDR1 and CDR2 are read off the germline V gene (reference sequence) as SEHNR and FQNEAQ. The CDR3 numbers 16 residues from cysteine through phenylalanine. Solely the CDR3 DNA is kept, with 48 bases framed from the first base. V is trimmed back by 3 bases and J by 5 bases, and the junction contains 9 bases that no gene match accounts for. About this clonotype itself: No antigen is known for it. No per-base quality is available; no much larger clone lies one base away.

The sequenced sample was blood. The clonotype originates from a woman aged 40 to 50 with Graves' ophthalmopathy. The rearranged segments are TRBV7-9 and TRBJ2-2, and TRBD2 matches 7 of the central bases. The CDR3 region reads CASSFLGGIRTGELFF. The DNA is TGTGCCAGCAGCTTTCTCGGGGGGATAAGGACCGGGGAGCTGTTTTTT.